A selection of T cell receptor beta chains follows, all from one sample in a study of T cells in Graves' hyperthyroidism and ophthalmopathy. Via MiXCR, TCRdb re-called the multiplex PCR reads, giving one row per CDR3 protein. The table shows about half a million distinct CDR3 sequences, with 20% occurring only once. Sequenced: blood. The receptor source for this set is a man aged 40-55 years with Graves' ophthalmopathy. CDR3s include the opening cysteine and the closing phenylalanine or tryptophan. A D gene is named only where the DNA matches it firmly. Size tells how often a clone was seen (once, few, many) or the class of an expanded clone, and some rows leave it out.

j_gene | v_gene | abundance | d_gene | CDR3nt | CDR3aa
TRBJ2-5 | TRBV6-1 | few | - | TGTGCCAGCAGTGAAGTTAGGGGTCGGGAGACCCAGTACTTC | CASSEVRGRETQYF
TRBJ2-7 | TRBV12-3/TRBV12-4 | - | TRBD1 | TGTGCCAGCAGCTCGGGACAGGGGGCGCGAGAGCAGTACTTC | CASSSGQGAREQYF
TRBJ1-1 | TRBV30 | many | - | TGTGCCTGGACTACCGGGGTGAGCACTGAAGCTTTCTTT | CAWTTGVSTEAFF
TRBJ2-2 | TRBV9 | - | - | TGTGCCAGCAGCGTAGCAGGACAGACACCCGGGGAGCTGTTTTTT | CASSVAGQTPGELFF
TRBJ2-7 | TRBV9 | - | - | TGTGCCAGCAGCGTAGGAGGGGGGCCAACCTACGAGCAGTACTTC | CASSVGGGPTYEQYF
TRBJ2-2 | TRBV15 | once | - | TGTGCCACCAGGTTTAACACCGGGGAGCTGTTTTTT | CATRFNTGELFF
TRBJ2-7 | TRBV7-9 | - | - | TGTGCCAGCAGCTTTATCGGGACTCGGGCCTACGAGCAGTACTTC | CASSFIGTRAYEQYF
TRBJ2-6 | TRBV20-1 | few | TRBD2 | TGCAGTGCTACCGCAGCGGGGGCCACTGGGGCCAACGTCCTGACTTTC | CSATAAGATGANVLTF
TRBJ2-7 | TRBV6-1 | few | - | TGTGCCAGCAGCTGGATCAGTAACCTCTCCTACGAGCAGTACTTC | CASSWISNLSYEQYF
TRBJ2-2 | TRBV7-3 | few | - | TGTGCCAGCAGCCCGACCGGGACTGGAATCACCGGGGAGCTGTTTTTT | CASSPTGTGITGELFF
TRBJ2-7 | TRBV20-1 | - | TRBD2 | TGCAGTGTGACGGGCGGGAGGGGCTACGAGCAGTACTTC | CSVTGGRGYEQYF
TRBJ1-2 | TRBV11-2 | many | TRBD1 | TGTGCCAGCAAAAGACAGGGAACTAACTATGGCTACACCTTC | CASKRQGTNYGYTF
TRBJ2-3 | TRBV5-6 | - | TRBD1 | TGTGCCAGCAGCAGTACCGGGACAGGAGGAGATACGCAGTATTTT | CASSSTGTGGDTQYF
TRBJ1-2 | TRBV5-1 | - | - | TGCGCCAGCAGCTTGGTGGCAGGCTATGGCTACACCTTC | CASSLVAGYGYTF
TRBJ2-6 | TRBV12-3/TRBV12-4 | - | - | TGTGCCAGCAGTTCCGCCGCCTCTGGGGCCAACGTCCTGACTTTC | CASSSAASGANVLTF
TRBJ1-4 | TRBV30 | many | TRBD1 | TGTGCCTGGAGGAAGACAGGGATGAATGAAAAACTGTTTTTT | CAWRKTGMNEKLFF